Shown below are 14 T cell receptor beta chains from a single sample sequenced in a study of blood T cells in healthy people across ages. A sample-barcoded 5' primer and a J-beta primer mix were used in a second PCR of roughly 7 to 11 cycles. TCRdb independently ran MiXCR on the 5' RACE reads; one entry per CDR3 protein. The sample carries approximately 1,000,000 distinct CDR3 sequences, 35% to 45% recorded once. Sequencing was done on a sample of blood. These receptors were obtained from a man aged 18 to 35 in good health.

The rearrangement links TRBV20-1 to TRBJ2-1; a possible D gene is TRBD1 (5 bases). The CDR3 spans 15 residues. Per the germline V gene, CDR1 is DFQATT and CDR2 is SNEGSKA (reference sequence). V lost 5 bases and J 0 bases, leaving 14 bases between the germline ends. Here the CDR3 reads CSAGEDRISYNEQFF. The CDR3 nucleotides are TGCAGTGCTGGCGAAGACAGAATCTCCTACAATGAGCAGTTCTTC.

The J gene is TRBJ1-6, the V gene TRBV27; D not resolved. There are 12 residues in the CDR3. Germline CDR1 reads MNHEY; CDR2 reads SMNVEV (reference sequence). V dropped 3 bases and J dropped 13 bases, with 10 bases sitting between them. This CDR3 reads CASSFPVRPLHF. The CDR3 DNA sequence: TGTGCCAGCAGTTTTCCCGTCAGGCCCCTCCACTTT.

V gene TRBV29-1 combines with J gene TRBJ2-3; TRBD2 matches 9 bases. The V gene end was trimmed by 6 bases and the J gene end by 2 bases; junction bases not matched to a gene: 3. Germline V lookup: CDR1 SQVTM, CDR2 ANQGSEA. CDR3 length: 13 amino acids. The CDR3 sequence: CSVIAGVTDTQYF. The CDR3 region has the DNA TGCAGCGTCATAGCGGGGGTCACAGATACGCAGTATTTT.

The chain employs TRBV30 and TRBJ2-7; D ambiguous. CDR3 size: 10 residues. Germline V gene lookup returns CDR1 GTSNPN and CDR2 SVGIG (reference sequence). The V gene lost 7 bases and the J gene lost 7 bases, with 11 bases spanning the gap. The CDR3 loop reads CASYAGEQYF. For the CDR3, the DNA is TGTGCCTCTTACGCTGGTGAGCAGTACTTC.

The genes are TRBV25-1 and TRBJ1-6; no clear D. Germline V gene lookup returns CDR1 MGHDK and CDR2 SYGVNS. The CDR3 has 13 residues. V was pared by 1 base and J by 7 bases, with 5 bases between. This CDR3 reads CASSELANSPLHF. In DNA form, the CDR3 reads TGTGCCAGCAGTGAATTGGCCAATTCACCCCTCCACTTT.

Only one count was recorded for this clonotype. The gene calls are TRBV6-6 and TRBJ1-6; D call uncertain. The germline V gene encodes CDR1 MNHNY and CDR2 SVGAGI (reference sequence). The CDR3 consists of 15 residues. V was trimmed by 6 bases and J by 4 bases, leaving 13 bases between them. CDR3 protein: CASSSDAEYNSPLHF. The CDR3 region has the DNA TGTGCCAGCAGCTCGGACGCTGAATATAATTCACCCCTCCACTTT.

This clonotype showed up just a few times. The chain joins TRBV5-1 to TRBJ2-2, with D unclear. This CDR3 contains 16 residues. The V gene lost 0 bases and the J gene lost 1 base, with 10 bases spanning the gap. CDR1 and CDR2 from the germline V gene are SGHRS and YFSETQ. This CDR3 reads CASSLARLMNTGELFF. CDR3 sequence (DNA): TGCGCCAGCAGCTTGGCCAGACTGATGAACACCGGGGAGCTGTTTTTT.

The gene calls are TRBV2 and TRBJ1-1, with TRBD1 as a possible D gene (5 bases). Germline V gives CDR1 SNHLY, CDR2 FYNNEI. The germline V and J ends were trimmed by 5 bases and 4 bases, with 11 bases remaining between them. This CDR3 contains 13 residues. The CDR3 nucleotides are TGTGCCAGCAGTTACGGGGCAGCCACTGAAGCTTTCTTT. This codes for CASSYGAATEAFF.

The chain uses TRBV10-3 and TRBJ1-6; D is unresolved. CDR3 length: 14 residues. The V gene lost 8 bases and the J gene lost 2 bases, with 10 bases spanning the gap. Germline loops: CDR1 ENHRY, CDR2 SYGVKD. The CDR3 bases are TGTGCCATCGCCCTTGGGGCCTATAATTCACCCCTCCACTTT. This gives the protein CAIALGAYNSPLHF.

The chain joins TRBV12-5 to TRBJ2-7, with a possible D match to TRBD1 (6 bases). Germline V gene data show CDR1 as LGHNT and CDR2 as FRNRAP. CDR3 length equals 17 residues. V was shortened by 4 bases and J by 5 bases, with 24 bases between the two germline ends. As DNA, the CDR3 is TGTGCTAGTGGTTCCCCTACTCAGGACAGAAAACGGCACGAGCAGTACTTC. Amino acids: CASGSPTQDRKRHEQYF.

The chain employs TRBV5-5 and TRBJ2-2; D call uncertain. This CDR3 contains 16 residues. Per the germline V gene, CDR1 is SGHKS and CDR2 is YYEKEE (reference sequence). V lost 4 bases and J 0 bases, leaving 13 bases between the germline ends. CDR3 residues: CASSPLHPTNTGELFF. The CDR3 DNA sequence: TGTGCCAGCAGCCCATTACACCCTACGAACACCGGGGAGCTGTTTTTT.

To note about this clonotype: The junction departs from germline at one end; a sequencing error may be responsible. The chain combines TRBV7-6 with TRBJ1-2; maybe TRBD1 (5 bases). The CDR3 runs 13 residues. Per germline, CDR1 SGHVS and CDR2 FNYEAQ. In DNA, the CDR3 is TGTGCCAGCAGCGTAGCGCCGGGGGATGGCTACACCTTC. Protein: CASSVAPGDGYTF. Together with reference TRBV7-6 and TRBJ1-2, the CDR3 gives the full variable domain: GAGVSQSPRYKVTKRGQDVALRCDPISGHVSLYWYRQALGQGPEFLTYFNYEAQQDKSGLPNDRFSAERPEGSISTLTIQRTEQRDSAMYRCASSVAPGDGYTFGSGTRLTVV.

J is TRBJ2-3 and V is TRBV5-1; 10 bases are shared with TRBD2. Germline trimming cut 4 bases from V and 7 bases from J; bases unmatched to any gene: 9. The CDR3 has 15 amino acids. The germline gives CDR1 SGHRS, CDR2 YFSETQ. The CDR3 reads CASSPSSGGQHTQYF. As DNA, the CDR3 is TGCGCCAGCAGCCCCTCTAGCGGGGGTCAACATACGCAGTATTTT. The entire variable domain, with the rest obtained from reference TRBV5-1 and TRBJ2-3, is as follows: KAGVTQTPRYLIKTRGQQVTLSCSPISGHRSVSWYQQTPGQGLQFLFEYFSETQRNKGNFPGRFSGRQFSNSRSEMNVSTLELGDSALYLCASSPSSGGQHTQYFGPGTRLTVL.

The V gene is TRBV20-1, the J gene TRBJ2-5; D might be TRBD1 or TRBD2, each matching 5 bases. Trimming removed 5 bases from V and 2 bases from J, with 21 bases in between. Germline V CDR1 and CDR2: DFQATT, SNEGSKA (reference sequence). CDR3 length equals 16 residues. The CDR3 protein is CSARGSASTSQETQYF. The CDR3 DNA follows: TGCAGTGCTCGGGGCTCGGCCTCAACGTCTCAAGAGACCCAGTACTTC.